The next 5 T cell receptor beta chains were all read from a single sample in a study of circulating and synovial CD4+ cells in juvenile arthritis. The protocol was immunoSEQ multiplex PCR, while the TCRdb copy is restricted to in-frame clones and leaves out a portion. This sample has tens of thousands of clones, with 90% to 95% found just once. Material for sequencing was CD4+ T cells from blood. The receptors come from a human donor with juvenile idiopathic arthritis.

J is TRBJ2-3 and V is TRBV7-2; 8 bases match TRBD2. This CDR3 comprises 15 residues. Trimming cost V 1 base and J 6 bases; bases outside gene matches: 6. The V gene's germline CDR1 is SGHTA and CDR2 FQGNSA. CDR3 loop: CASSLEGSGADTQYF. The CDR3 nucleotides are TGTGCCAGCAGCTTAGAGGGTAGCGGGGCCGATACGCAGTATTTT.

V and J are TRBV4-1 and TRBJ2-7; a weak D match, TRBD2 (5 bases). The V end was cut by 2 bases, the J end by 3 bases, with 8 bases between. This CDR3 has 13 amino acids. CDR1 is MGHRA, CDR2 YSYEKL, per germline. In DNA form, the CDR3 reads TGCGCCAGCAGCCAAACGGGGAGCTACGAGCAGTACTTC. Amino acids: CASSQTGSYEQYF.

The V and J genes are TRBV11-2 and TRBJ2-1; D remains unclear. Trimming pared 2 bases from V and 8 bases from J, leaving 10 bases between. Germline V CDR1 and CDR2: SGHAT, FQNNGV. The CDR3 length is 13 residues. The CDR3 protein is CASSLTPADEQFF. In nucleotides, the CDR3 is TGTGCCAGCAGCTTAACTCCGGCGGATGAGCAGTTCTTC.

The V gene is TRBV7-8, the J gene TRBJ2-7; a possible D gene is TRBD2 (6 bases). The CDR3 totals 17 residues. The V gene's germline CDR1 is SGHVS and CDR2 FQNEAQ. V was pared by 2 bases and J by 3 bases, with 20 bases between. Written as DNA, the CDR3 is TGTGCCAGCAGCTTACAAGGGGTTCGGCTAGCGTACTACGAGCAGTACTTC. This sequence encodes CASSLQGVRLAYYEQYF.

CDR3 nucleotides: TGTGCCAGCAGCTTGGGAGGGGGGGAGACCCAGTACTTC. It specifies CASSLGGGETQYF. V is TRBV9 and J is TRBJ2-5, with D maybe TRBD2 (7 bases). V gave up 4 bases and J gave up 5 bases, with 12 bases separating them. CDR3 length: 13 residues. Germline V CDR1 and CDR2: SGDLS, YYNGEE.